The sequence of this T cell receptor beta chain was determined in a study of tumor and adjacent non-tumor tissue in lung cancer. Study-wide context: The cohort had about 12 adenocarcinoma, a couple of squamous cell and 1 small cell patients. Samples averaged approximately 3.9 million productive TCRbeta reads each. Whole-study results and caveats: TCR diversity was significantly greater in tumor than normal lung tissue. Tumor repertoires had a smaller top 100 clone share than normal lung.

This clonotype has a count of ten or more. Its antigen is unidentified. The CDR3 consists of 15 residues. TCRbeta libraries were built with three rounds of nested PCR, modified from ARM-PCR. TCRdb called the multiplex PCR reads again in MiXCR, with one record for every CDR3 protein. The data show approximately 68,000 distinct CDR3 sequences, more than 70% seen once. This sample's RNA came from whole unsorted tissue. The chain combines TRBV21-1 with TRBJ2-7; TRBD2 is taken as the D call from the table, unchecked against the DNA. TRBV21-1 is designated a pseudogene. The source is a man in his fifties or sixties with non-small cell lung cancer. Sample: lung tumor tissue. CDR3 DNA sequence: TGTGCCAGCAGCAAAGGGGTCTTAACTAGCGACGAGCAGTACTTC. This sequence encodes CASSKGVLTSDEQYF.